This TCR beta chain was documented in a study of spatial heterogeneity in lung cancer. With regard to this clonotype: The target antigen is unknown.

TCRdb recomputed calls from the 5' RACE reads with MiXCR, one row per CDR3 protein. The sample has around 100,000 distinct CDR3 sequences, around 4.3% seen once; the top ten hold 21%. The study's findings and limits: One measure, the expanded intratumoral alpha and beta TCR count, tracked tumor mutation counts.

CDR1 and CDR2 (germline): SEHNR, FQNEAQ (reference sequence). V lost 6 bases to trimming and J lost 4 bases, with 13 bases between them. This CDR3 spans 13 amino acids. Time point of the sample: sample taken at primary tumor resection. Donors were roughly 72 untreated early-stage non-small cell lung cancer patients. The chain joins TRBV7-9 to TRBJ2-7, with unresolved D. This receptor was taken from a male donor with early-stage non-small cell lung cancer. Sequencing used lung tumor tissue, obtained at surgery. CDR3 sequence reads: CASRGPDPYEQYF. CDR3 sequence (DNA): TGTGCCAGCAGGGGTCCCGACCCTTACGAGCAGTACTTC.